The 9 T cell receptor beta chains reported below all come from one sample, sequenced in a study of blood T cell repertoires in COVID-19. Only in-frame clones appear in the TCRdb table, and some are missing; sequencing was by immunoSEQ multiplex PCR. The sample includes approximately 40,000 clones, about nine tenths of them seen just once. What was sequenced was peripheral blood. These receptors were obtained from a human donor in a cohort sampled during active COVID-19.

The CDR3 loop is CASRGGTVRETQYF. CDR3 bases: TGTGCCAGCAGGGGGGGGACGGTGAGAGAGACCCAGTACTTC. The gene calls are TRBV27 and TRBJ2-5; 7 bases line up with TRBD2. Unmatched junction bases numbered 8, after V lost 6 bases and J lost 4 bases. CDR1 and CDR2 from the germline V gene are MNHEY and SMNVEV (reference sequence). The CDR3 consists of 14 residues.

V is TRBV15 and J is TRBJ2-2, with D uncertain. In germline, CDR1 is LNHNV, CDR2 YYDKDF (reference sequence). This CDR3 has 13 amino acids. V was clipped by 0 bases and J by 7 bases, with 6 bases between them. The CDR3 DNA is TGTGCCACCAGCAGAGATCAGATCGGGGAGCTGTTTTTT. It translates to CATSRDQIGELFF.

J is TRBJ2-5 and V is TRBV28; 11 positions agree with TRBD2. J gave up 0 bases and V 8 bases, and 5 bases lay outside the gene matches. Germline V gene data show CDR1 as MDHEN and CDR2 as SYDVKM. This CDR3 is built from 15 residues. The CDR3 loop is CASETSGAYQETQYF. CDR3 bases: TGTGCCAGCGAGACTAGCGGGGCGTACCAAGAGACCCAGTACTTC.

The chain has TRBV4-3 and TRBJ2-1; D might be TRBD2 (5 bases). V was clipped by 1 base and J by 3 bases, with 7 bases between them. Germline CDR1 and CDR2: LGHNA and YSLEER. The CDR3 totals 14 residues. DNA for the CDR3: TGCGCCAGCAGCCAAGCGGGAATCTACAATGAGCAGTTCTTC. The encoded protein is CASSQAGIYNEQFF.

This clone was recorded a few times. The chain joins TRBV30 to TRBJ2-7; D remains unclear. Deletions cut 1 base from V and 7 bases from J, with 11 bases between. CDR1 and CDR2 from the germline V gene are GTSNPN and SVGIG (reference sequence). CDR3 length: 12 amino acids. The CDR3 DNA follows: TGTGCCTGGAGTGCCATGTCGGGTGAGCAGTACTTC. Translating it yields CAWSAMSGEQYF.

The chain employs TRBV19 and TRBJ1-1, with no clear D. From germline, CDR1 is LNHDA and CDR2 SQIVND (reference sequence). Trimming stripped 0 bases from V and 4 bases from J, with 9 bases between. CDR3 length equals 14 residues. In nucleotides, the CDR3 is TGTGCCAGTAGTATAGATAGGCGGGGCACTGAAGCTTTCTTT. This encodes CASSIDRRGTEAFF.

The CDR3 here is CASSTLGTGNSGANVLTF. Here the CDR3 DNA reads TGTGCCAGCAGCACCCTCGGGACAGGCAACTCTGGGGCCAACGTCCTGACTTTC. The V gene is TRBV7-8, the J gene TRBJ2-6; 8 bases agree with TRBD1. CDR1 is SGHVS, CDR2 FQNEAQ, per germline. This CDR3 has 18 amino acids. J gave up 0 bases and V 5 bases, and 9 bases lay outside the gene matches.

The chain carries TRBV3-1 (or the pseudogene TRBV3-2) and TRBJ1-1; possibly TRBD1 for D (6 bases). V dropped 4 bases and J dropped 0 bases, with 12 bases sitting between them. CDR3 length: 15 amino acids. The germline V gene encodes CDR1 LGHDT and CDR2 YNNKEL (reference sequence). This CDR3 is CASSLPGQLNTEAFF. Written as DNA, the CDR3 is TGTGCCAGCAGCCTCCCGGGACAACTGAACACTGAAGCTTTCTTT.

J is TRBJ2-1 and V is TRBV29-1, with TRBD2 identical over 10 bases. The CDR3 consists of 16 residues. CDR1 and CDR2 from the germline V gene are SQVTM and ANQGSEA. V lost 1 base to trimming and J lost 3 bases; unmatched junction nucleotides: 6. DNA for the CDR3: TGCAGCGTTGAAGGTCTAGCGGGAGAACGCTACAATGAGCAGTTCTTC. Translated, it gives CSVEGLAGERYNEQFF.